Listed here are 28 T cell receptor beta chains from one sample, sequenced in a study of a mutant IDH1 vaccine in newly diagnosed glioma. Profiled with immunoSEQ multiplex PCR; TCRdb holds only in-frame clones, not every one. This table holds fewer than 45,000 clones, roughly 78% found once. The sample's time point: baseline, week 1 (first vaccination visit). Treatment of the sample: pre-vaccination baseline after standard-of-care therapy. The starting material was PBMCs, obtained from a glioma patient treated with radiotherapy, temozolomide or both. The receptors stem from a man aged 35 to 55 with glioma. Some clones in this sample may be carry-over from other donors' samples.

Points on this clone: A junction boundary mismatches the germline segment, possibly from a read error. The rearrangement links TRBV7-7 to TRBJ2-2; D unresolved. CDR3 size: 14 residues. The germline V gene encodes CDR1 SSHAT and CDR2 FNYEAQ (reference sequence). DNA for the CDR3: TGTGCTAGCAGTTCGGGTCTTAGCACCGGGGAGCTGTTTTTT. Its translation: CASSSGLSTGELFF.

This chain connects TRBV4-1 to TRBJ1-5; D gene uncertain. The CDR3 spans 16 residues. Trimming stripped 2 bases from V and 4 bases from J, with 15 bases between. Germline lookup yields CDR1 MGHRA and CDR2 YSYEKL. The DNA for the CDR3 is TGCGCCAGCAGCCAACACCGCCTGGGTATGAATCAGCCCCAGCATTTT. It is translated as CASSQHRLGMNQPQHF.

This chain links TRBV10-3 with TRBJ1-1; D unclear. CDR1 is ENHRY, CDR2 SYGVKD, per germline. V lost 4 bases, J lost 5 bases, and 11 bases lay in between. The CDR3 runs to 13 residues. As DNA, the CDR3 is TGTGCCATCAGTGTCTCAGGTGGGACTGAAGCTTTCTTT. This encodes CAISVSGGTEAFF.

The V call is TRBV25-1, the J call TRBJ1-1; no definite D call. Germline V gene data show CDR1 as MGHDK and CDR2 as SYGVNS. The ends were cut back, 0 bases at V and 10 bases at J, with 6 bases in the middle. This CDR3 is built from 11 residues. The CDR3 DNA sequence: TGTGCCAGCAGTGAATATAGCCGAGCTTTCTTT. It translates to CASSEYSRAFF.

The rearrangement links TRBV20-1 to TRBJ2-3, with D unresolved. V was shortened by 3 bases and J by 1 base, with 2 bases between the two germline ends. This CDR3 is 11 amino acids long. Germline V CDR1 and CDR2: DFQATT, SNEGSKA (reference sequence). The CDR3 DNA follows: TGCAGTGCTAGCGGCACAGATACGCAGTATTTT. Translation gives CSASGTDTQYF.

This chain joins TRBV6-5 and TRBJ1-1; 10 bases map to TRBD1. After removal of 2 bases from V and 3 bases from J, the junction contained 6 bases not matched to a gene. Germline V lookup: CDR1 MNHEY, CDR2 SVGAGI. This CDR3 region has 16 residues. CDR3 loop: CASSYDEGQGDTEAFF. The CDR3 coding sequence is TGTGCCAGCAGTTACGACGAAGGACAGGGGGACACTGAAGCTTTCTTT.

The gene calls are TRBV5-4 and TRBJ2-5; perhaps TRBD2 as D (6 bases). Germline V gene data show CDR1 as SGHNT and CDR2 as YYREEE (reference sequence). The CDR3 spans 16 residues. V dropped 0 bases and J dropped 5 bases, with 17 bases sitting between them. This CDR3 is CASSLAVGGVSETQYF. The CDR3 DNA reads as TGTGCCAGCAGCTTGGCCGTGGGCGGGGTGTCGGAGACCCAGTACTTC.

The rearrangement links TRBV7-9 to TRBJ2-2; 8 positions match TRBD1. This CDR3 comprises 16 residues. Germline trimming cut 1 base from V and 4 bases from J; bases unmatched to any gene: 5. Germline values: CDR1 SEHNR, CDR2 FQNEAQ (reference sequence). The CDR3 nucleotides are TGTGCCAGCAGCTTAGGGGACAGGCTCGTCACCGGGGAGCTGTTTTTT. This encodes CASSLGDRLVTGELFF.

The chain carries TRBV29-1 and TRBJ2-1; 8 bases map to TRBD2. Germline values: CDR1 SQVTM, CDR2 ANQGSEA. CDR3 size: 13 residues. V shed 6 bases and J 9 bases; nucleotides not matched to a gene: 10. CDR3 DNA sequence: TGCAGCGTACCGGGACTAGGTCAGGGTGAGCAGTTCTTC. It is translated as CSVPGLGQGEQFF.

This clone appeared once. This chain connects TRBV7-6 to TRBJ1-2; D is undetermined. CDR1 is SGHVS and CDR2 is FNYEAQ in the germline V gene. The CDR3 extends over 15 amino acids. The V gene lost 2 bases and the J gene lost 0 bases, with 10 bases spanning the gap. The CDR3: CASSLRGDSNYGYTF. The CDR3 region has the DNA TGTGCCAGCAGCTTACGAGGAGACTCTAACTATGGCTACACCTTC.

CDR3 residues: CASSNLGQAGELFF. DNA for the CDR3: TGTGCCAGTAGTAACTTGGGACAGGCCGGGGAGCTGTTTTTT. The V gene is TRBV19, the J gene TRBJ2-2; 8 nucleotides align to TRBD1. The V and J ends lost 4 bases and 6 bases, in that order; junction bases with no gene match: 4. CDR1 is LNHDA and CDR2 is SQIVND in the germline V gene (reference sequence). The CDR3 runs to 14 residues.

This clone was detected once. The J gene is TRBJ2-7, the V gene TRBV11-3, with TRBD1 matching 7 bases. This CDR3 is 14 amino acids long. Germline-derived CDR1 and CDR2 are SGHNT and YENEEA. V was clipped by 1 base and J by 2 bases; unmatched bases: 2. DNA of the CDR3: TGTGCCAGCAGCTTAGCCGGGACAGCCTACGAGCAGTACTTC. Its protein product is CASSLAGTAYEQYF.

CDR3 sequence reads: CASSVGGSPTDTQYF. The CDR3 DNA reads TGTGCCAGCAGCGTCGGCGGTAGTCCCACAGATACGCAGTATTTT. The chain recombines TRBV9 with TRBJ2-3, with unresolved D. The CDR3 length is 15 residues. Per the germline V gene, CDR1 is SGDLS and CDR2 is YYNGEE. V gave up 2 bases and J gave up 2 bases, with 12 bases separating them.

The chain links TRBV6-6 to TRBJ2-2; 8 bases map to TRBD1. The CDR3 length is 15 residues. Germline CDR1 MNHNY, CDR2 SVGAGI (reference sequence). After removal of 4 bases from V and 6 bases from J, the junction contained 7 bases not matched to a gene. In DNA, the CDR3 is TGTGCCAGCAGTTGGGACAGGACGTTATCCGGGGAGCTGTTTTTT. Translated, it gives CASSWDRTLSGELFF.

The genes are TRBV14 and TRBJ1-5; no definite D call. There are 13 residues in the CDR3. CDR1 is SGHDN and CDR2 is FVKESK in the germline V gene. The V end lost 5 bases, the J end lost 0 bases, and 5 bases lay between the germline ends. The CDR3 region has the DNA TGTGCCAGCAGCGTAAGTAGCAATCAGCCCCAGCATTTT. It codes for CASSVSSNQPQHF.

This clone has just a few counts. V is TRBV9 and J is TRBJ1-1, with D perhaps matching TRBD1 (5 bases). The V end lost 4 bases, the J end lost 0 bases, and 7 bases lay between the germline ends. Germline values: CDR1 SGDLS, CDR2 YYNGEE. The CDR3 has 13 amino acids. CDR3 sequence (DNA): TGTGCCAGCAGCTGGGACCTGAACACTGAAGCTTTCTTT. This sequence encodes CASSWDLNTEAFF.

The CDR3 DNA is TGCAGCGTTGAGGGGGGGGCTGGCAACGTCCTGACTTTC. Amino acids: CSVEGGAGNVLTF. V usage is TRBV29-1 and J usage is TRBJ2-6; D is possibly TRBD2 (7 bases). Germline V gene sequence: CDR1 SQVTM, CDR2 ANQGSEA. CDR3 length: 13 residues. V lost 3 bases and J 9 bases, leaving 12 bases between the germline ends.

A single count supports this clone. This chain uses TRBV30 with TRBJ2-7, with a weak D call TRBD1 (6 bases). CDR3 size: 14 residues. Trimming took off 2 bases at V and 0 bases at J, with 11 bases between the two ends. The germline V gene encodes CDR1 GTSNPN and CDR2 SVGIG (reference sequence). CDR3 residues: CAWSFGQNSYEQYF. The CDR3, as DNA: TGTGCCTGGAGTTTCGGACAGAACTCCTACGAGCAGTACTTC. The whole variable domain, filled in from reference TRBV30 and TRBJ2-7, reads SQTIHQWPATLVQPVGSPLSLECTVEGTSNPNLYWYRQAAGRGLQLLFYSVGIGQISSEVPQNLSASRPQDRQFILSSKKLLLSDSGFYLCAWSFGQNSYEQYFGPGTRLTVT.

The chain joins TRBV4-2 to TRBJ2-5; D is uncertain. This CDR3 is 17 amino acids long. CDR1 and CDR2 (germline): LGHNA, YNFKEQ. Trimming removed 3 bases from V and 3 bases from J, with 20 bases in between. CDR3 DNA: TGTGCCAGCAGCCAGAATCTATACGGGCGAAACGAAGAGACCCAGTACTTC. Protein: CASSQNLYGRNEETQYF.

This clone was recorded a few times. The V gene is TRBV7-9, the J gene TRBJ2-3; D is undetermined. V lost 0 bases, J lost 7 bases, and 5 bases lay in between. The CDR3 loop spans 12 amino acids. The V gene's germline CDR1 is SEHNR and CDR2 FQNEAQ (reference sequence). The CDR3: CASSLAVYTQYF. Here the CDR3 DNA reads TGTGCCAGCAGCTTAGCGGTGTATACGCAGTATTTT.

The chain couples TRBV6-5 to TRBJ2-2, with D possibly matching TRBD2 (5 bases). This CDR3 spans 14 amino acids. The ends were cut back, 7 bases at V and 1 base at J, with 10 bases in the middle. Germline V gene lookup returns CDR1 MNHEY and CDR2 SVGAGI. The chain's CDR3 is CASNRGLNTGELFF. For the CDR3, the DNA is TGTGCCAGCAACCGCGGGTTGAACACCGGGGAGCTGTTTTTT.

In its sample, this clone was seen once. The chain recombines TRBV6-1 with TRBJ2-7; TRBD2 matches at 13 bases. Germline V gene data show CDR1 as MNHNS and CDR2 as SASEGT. V trimming: 1 base; J trimming: 6 bases; junction bases outside the gene matches: 3. The CDR3 runs 15 residues. CDR3 nucleotide sequence: TGTGCCAGCAGTGAAGGGACTAGCGGGGGTACCGAGCAGTACTTC. Its translation: CASSEGTSGGTEQYF.

The chain carries TRBV9 and TRBJ2-1; D ambiguous. CDR3 length: 15 amino acids. From germline, CDR1 is SGDLS and CDR2 YYNGEE. V was cut by 3 bases and J by 0 bases, with 10 bases left in between. CDR3 in DNA: TGTGCCAGCAGCGACCCCTCCAGCTCCTACAATGAGCAGTTCTTC. Protein product: CASSDPSSSYNEQFF.

The chain has TRBV6-1 and TRBJ1-2; no clear D gene. The CDR3 is made up of 14 amino acids. Germline CDR1 is MNHNS and CDR2 is SASEGT. The V and J ends lost 4 bases and 8 bases respectively, with 17 bases between them. The CDR3, as DNA: TGTGCCAGCAGTGCCGGGAGAAAATGGACGGGCTACACCTTC. This codes for CASSAGRKWTGYTF.

J is TRBJ2-7 and V is TRBV30; D is perhaps TRBD1 (5 bases). CDR1 and CDR2 from the germline V gene are GTSNPN and SVGIG (reference sequence). V was pared by 0 bases and J by 6 bases, with 9 bases between. This CDR3 spans 12 amino acids. For the CDR3, the DNA is TGTGCCTGGAGTGTAGGGGTTGGCGAGCAGTACTTC. Protein sequence: CAWSVGVGEQYF.

The chain couples TRBV30 to TRBJ2-5, with D tentatively TRBD1 (6 bases). Per the germline V gene, CDR1 is GTSNPN and CDR2 is SVGIG (reference sequence). The CDR3 has 12 residues. Trimming removed 5 bases from V and 5 bases from J, with 12 bases in between. The CDR3 sequence: CAWGRGYETQYF. CDR3 coding DNA: TGTGCCTGGGGCAGGGGTTATGAGACCCAGTACTTC. Combining the CDR3 with reference TRBV30 and TRBJ2-5 gives the whole variable domain SQTIHQWPATLVQPVGSPLSLECTVEGTSNPNLYWYRQAAGRGLQLLFYSVGIGQISSEVPQNLSASRPQDRQFILSSKKLLLSDSGFYLCAWGRGYETQYFGPGTRLLVL.

This chain uses TRBV5-1 with TRBJ2-7, with 11 bases identical to TRBD1. CDR1 and CDR2 (germline): SGHRS, YFSETQ. The V segment lost 2 bases and the J segment 1 base; nucleotides outside the gene matches: 8. CDR3 length: 17 residues. The CDR3 DNA is TGCGCCAGCAGCTTCAGGGGACAGGGGGTGAAATCCTACGAGCAGTACTTC. Protein: CASSFRGQGVKSYEQYF.

In DNA form, the CDR3 reads TGTGCCAGCAGCCTCAATCCAACAGGGGAAGAGACCCAGTACTTC. It codes for CASSLNPTGEETQYF. The genes are TRBV11-2 and TRBJ2-5, with 7 bases lining up with TRBD1. CDR1 is SGHAT, CDR2 FQNNGV, per germline. The V gene end was trimmed by 5 bases and the J gene end by 3 bases; junction bases not matched to a gene: 9. There are 15 residues in the CDR3.